A selection of T cell receptor beta chains follows, all from one sample in a study of blood T cell repertoires in COVID-19. Repertoires were generated with immunoSEQ multiplex PCR, while TCRdb's copy carries only in-frame clones and drops some. The table lists roughly 250,000 clones, 70% to 90% of them singletons. Sequenced input: peripheral blood. The receptors stem from a woman in her 30s with COVID-19, enrolled during active disease. CDR3s include the opening cysteine and the closing phenylalanine or tryptophan. The order of the fields is V gene, D gene, clone size, J gene, CDR3 length, CDR3 protein, CDR3 DNA. The D gene is left open where the match is weak. Size tells how often a clone was seen (once, few, many) or the class of an expanded clone, and some rows leave it out.

v_call: TRBV29-1; d_call: TRBD1; clone_size: -; j_call: TRBJ2-7; cdr3_length: 12; cdr3_aa: CSVARGHYEQYF; cdr3_nt: TGCAGCGTTGCTAGGGGGCACTACGAGCAGTACTTC
v_call: TRBV10-2; d_call: TRBD2; clone_size: once; j_call: TRBJ2-5; cdr3_length: 14; cdr3_aa: CASSDGLAGETQYF; cdr3_nt: TGCGCCAGCAGTGATGGACTAGCGGGGGAGACCCAGTACTTC
v_call: TRBV11-3; d_call: TRBD2; clone_size: -; j_call: TRBJ2-1; cdr3_length: 13; cdr3_aa: CASSFGLANEQFF; cdr3_nt: TGTGCCAGCAGTTTCGGACTAGCTAATGAGCAGTTCTTC
v_call: TRBV29-1; d_call: TRBD1; clone_size: -; j_call: TRBJ1-2; cdr3_length: 12; cdr3_aa: CSVGQVDYGYTF; cdr3_nt: TGCAGCGTCGGACAGGTTGACTATGGCTACACCTTC
v_call: TRBV27; d_call: TRBD2; clone_size: -; j_call: TRBJ2-2; cdr3_length: 16; cdr3_aa: CASSLRGGLNTGELFF; cdr3_nt: TGTGCCAGCAGTTTACGGGGGGGTTTGAACACCGGGGAGCTGTTTTTT
v_call: TRBV5-1; d_call: -; clone_size: -; j_call: TRBJ1-2; cdr3_length: 16; cdr3_aa: CASSLAGTSGVYGYTF; cdr3_nt: TGCGCCAGCAGCTTGGCCGGGACCTCGGGGGTTTATGGCTACACCTTC
v_call: TRBV5-4; d_call: -; clone_size: -; j_call: TRBJ1-1; cdr3_length: 16; cdr3_aa: CASSLFMGGRPTEAFF; cdr3_nt: TGTGCCAGCAGCTTGTTTATGGGGGGGAGACCCACTGAAGCTTTCTTT
v_call: TRBV6-5; d_call: -; clone_size: few; j_call: TRBJ1-2; cdr3_length: 12; cdr3_aa: CASSPTGIGYTF; cdr3_nt: TGTGCCAGCAGCCCGACAGGAATCGGCTACACCTTC
v_call: TRBV5-4; d_call: -; clone_size: -; j_call: TRBJ2-7; cdr3_length: 14; cdr3_aa: CASSFGGLTYEQYF; cdr3_nt: TGTGCCAGCAGCTTCGGGGGGCTGACCTACGAGCAGTACTTC
v_call: TRBV10-1; d_call: TRBD1; clone_size: -; j_call: TRBJ2-1; cdr3_length: 16; cdr3_aa: CASSVRGTGNTNEQFF; cdr3_nt: TGCGCCAGCAGTGTAAGGGGGACAGGGAACACGAATGAGCAGTTCTTC
v_call: TRBV10-3; d_call: -; clone_size: -; j_call: TRBJ1-2; cdr3_length: 14; cdr3_aa: CAISQAGKGYGYTF; cdr3_nt: TGTGCCATCAGTCAGGCAGGGAAGGGCTATGGCTACACCTTC
v_call: TRBV3-1/TRBV3-2; d_call: TRBD2; clone_size: once; j_call: TRBJ2-3; cdr3_length: 18; cdr3_aa: CASSQRGLAGVGTDTQYF; cdr3_nt: TGTGCCAGCAGCCAAAGGGGACTAGCGGGAGTAGGTACAGATACGCAGTATTTT
v_call: TRBV5-1; d_call: TRBD2; clone_size: -; j_call: TRBJ2-1; cdr3_length: 15; cdr3_aa: CASSLVAGGYSEQFF; cdr3_nt: TGCGCCAGCAGCTTGGTCGCGGGGGGTTACAGTGAGCAGTTCTTC
v_call: TRBV30; d_call: -; clone_size: -; j_call: TRBJ1-6; cdr3_length: 15; cdr3_aa: CAWRARVVRNSPLHF; cdr3_nt: TGTGCCTGGAGAGCTCGGGTAGTTCGTAATTCACCCCTCCACTTT
v_call: TRBV6-5; d_call: TRBD1; clone_size: -; j_call: TRBJ1-3; cdr3_length: 14; cdr3_aa: CASSGTGSGNTIYF; cdr3_nt: TGTGCCAGCTCGGGGACAGGGTCCGGAAACACCATATATTTT
v_call: TRBV6-5; d_call: -; clone_size: -; j_call: TRBJ1-2; cdr3_length: 13; cdr3_aa: CASRPTGDYGYTF; cdr3_nt: TGTGCCAGCAGACCGACAGGTGACTATGGCTACACCTTC
v_call: TRBV27; d_call: TRBD1; clone_size: -; j_call: TRBJ2-5; cdr3_length: 15; cdr3_aa: CASSSYRGHGETQYF; cdr3_nt: TGTGCCAGCAGTTCGTACAGGGGACACGGGGAGACCCAGTACTTC
v_call: TRBV5-4; d_call: TRBD2; clone_size: -; j_call: TRBJ2-5; cdr3_length: 16; cdr3_aa: CASSYPVASGGETQYF; cdr3_nt: TGTGCCAGCAGCTACCCGGTTGCTAGCGGGGGTGAGACCCAGTACTTC
v_call: TRBV5-1; d_call: -; clone_size: -; j_call: TRBJ1-1; cdr3_length: 13; cdr3_aa: CASSYSQGTEAFF; cdr3_nt: TGCGCCAGCAGCTACTCCCAGGGGACTGAAGCTTTCTTT
v_call: TRBV11-3; d_call: TRBD2; clone_size: -; j_call: TRBJ2-5; cdr3_length: 16; cdr3_aa: CASSARRGGGGETQYF; cdr3_nt: TGTGCCAGCAGCGCACGCCGCGGGGGTGGAGGGGAGACCCAGTACTTC
v_call: TRBV6-5; d_call: -; clone_size: -; j_call: TRBJ2-5; cdr3_length: 13; cdr3_aa: CASSPGGVGAQYF; cdr3_nt: TGTGCCAGCAGCCCCGGCGGGGTAGGGGCCCAGTACTTC
v_call: TRBV4-1; d_call: -; clone_size: few; j_call: TRBJ2-7; cdr3_length: 13; cdr3_aa: CASSDIEFYEQYF; cdr3_nt: TGCGCCAGCAGCGATATAGAATTCTACGAGCAGTACTTC
v_call: TRBV19; d_call: -; clone_size: -; j_call: TRBJ1-6; cdr3_length: 15; cdr3_aa: CASSSAGLRGPPLHF; cdr3_nt: TGTGCCAGTAGTTCTGCGGGACTCCGGGGACCACCCCTCCACTTT
v_call: TRBV30; d_call: -; clone_size: -; j_call: TRBJ2-2; cdr3_length: 12; cdr3_aa: CAWVEYTGELFF; cdr3_nt: TGTGCCTGGGTAGAATACACCGGGGAGCTGTTTTTT
v_call: TRBV5-1; d_call: -; clone_size: -; j_call: TRBJ2-1; cdr3_length: 17; cdr3_aa: CASSLPGRGSSYNEQFF; cdr3_nt: TGCGCCAGCAGCTTGCCCGGAAGGGGGAGTTCCTACAATGAGCAGTTCTTC
v_call: TRBV4-1; d_call: TRBD1; clone_size: -; j_call: TRBJ2-6; cdr3_length: 17; cdr3_aa: CASSPEQGISGANVLTF; cdr3_nt: TGCGCCAGCAGCCCCGAACAGGGGATCTCTGGGGCCAACGTCCTGACTTTC
v_call: TRBV12-3/TRBV12-4; d_call: -; clone_size: -; j_call: TRBJ2-7; cdr3_length: 13; cdr3_aa: CASSLDSAYEQYF; cdr3_nt: TGTGCCAGCAGTTTGGACAGCGCCTACGAGCAGTACTTC
v_call: TRBV19; d_call: TRBD1; clone_size: -; j_call: TRBJ2-7; cdr3_length: 15; cdr3_aa: CASSLGTGFIYEQYF; cdr3_nt: TGTGCCAGTAGTCTCGGGACAGGGTTTATCTACGAGCAGTACTTC
v_call: TRBV11-2; d_call: -; clone_size: -; j_call: TRBJ2-7; cdr3_length: 12; cdr3_aa: CASSPDKYEQYF; cdr3_nt: TGTGCCAGCAGCCCGGACAAATACGAGCAGTACTTC
v_call: TRBV6-2/TRBV6-3; d_call: TRBD2; clone_size: -; j_call: TRBJ2-5; cdr3_length: 13; cdr3_aa: CASSWSGGETQYF; cdr3_nt: TGTGCCAGCAGTTGGTCGGGGGGAGAGACCCAGTACTTC
v_call: TRBV19; d_call: TRBD2; clone_size: few; j_call: TRBJ2-7; cdr3_length: 15; cdr3_aa: CASSTSGDPVYEQYF; cdr3_nt: TGTGCCAGTAGTACCAGCGGGGACCCGGTCTACGAGCAGTACTTC
v_call: TRBV3-1/TRBV3-2; d_call: TRBD2; clone_size: -; j_call: TRBJ2-3; cdr3_length: 12; cdr3_aa: CASSPGGPTQYF; cdr3_nt: TGTGCCAGCAGTCCGGGAGGGCCTACGCAGTATTTT
v_call: TRBV27; d_call: -; clone_size: -; j_call: TRBJ1-5; cdr3_length: 13; cdr3_aa: CASSLIAYQPQHF; cdr3_nt: TGTGCCAGCAGCCTAATTGCGTATCAGCCCCAGCATTTT
v_call: TRBV11-2; d_call: TRBD1; clone_size: -; j_call: TRBJ2-4; cdr3_length: 15; cdr3_aa: CASSPRTGRENIQYF; cdr3_nt: TGTGCCAGCAGCCCTCGGACAGGTCGGGAAAACATTCAGTACTTC
v_call: TRBV2; d_call: -; clone_size: -; j_call: TRBJ1-5; cdr3_length: 16; cdr3_aa: CASSDTLIMGNQPQHF; cdr3_nt: TGTGCCAGCAGTGACACCCTAATCATGGGCAATCAGCCCCAGCATTTT
v_call: TRBV4-1; d_call: -; clone_size: -; j_call: TRBJ2-1; cdr3_length: 16; cdr3_aa: CASSHPTERVFTEQFF; cdr3_nt: TGCGCCAGCAGTCATCCGACCGAGCGGGTATTCACTGAGCAGTTCTTC
v_call: TRBV12-2; d_call: -; clone_size: -; j_call: TRBJ1-5; cdr3_length: 13; cdr3_aa: CASRDRDNQPQHF; cdr3_nt: TGTGCAAGTCGGGACAGGGACAATCAGCCCCAGCATTTT
v_call: TRBV5-4; d_call: -; clone_size: -; j_call: TRBJ1-1; cdr3_length: 14; cdr3_aa: CASSKGWWDTEAFF; cdr3_nt: TGTGCCAGCAGCAAGGGGTGGTGGGACACTGAAGCTTTCTTT
v_call: TRBV11-2; d_call: TRBD2; clone_size: -; j_call: TRBJ2-1; cdr3_length: 15; cdr3_aa: CASSSTSGGGNEQFF; cdr3_nt: TGTGCCAGCAGCTCGACTAGCGGGGGGGGCAATGAGCAGTTCTTC
v_call: TRBV2; d_call: -; clone_size: -; j_call: TRBJ2-1; cdr3_length: 13; cdr3_aa: CASSGLEYNEQFF; cdr3_nt: TGTGCCAGCAGTGGTCTCGAGTACAATGAGCAGTTCTTC
v_call: TRBV30; d_call: -; clone_size: -; j_call: TRBJ1-1; cdr3_length: 10; cdr3_aa: CAWAGFEAFF; cdr3_nt: TGTGCCTGGGCAGGGTTTGAAGCTTTCTTT
v_call: TRBV10-3; d_call: -; clone_size: -; j_call: TRBJ1-6; cdr3_length: 16; cdr3_aa: CAISESGLIYNSPLHF; cdr3_nt: TGTGCCATCAGTGAGTCCGGACTGATTTATAATTCACCCCTCCACTTT
v_call: TRBV6-5; d_call: -; clone_size: -; j_call: TRBJ1-3; cdr3_length: 14; cdr3_aa: CASSYEAGVNTIYF; cdr3_nt: TGTGCCAGCAGTTACGAGGCAGGGGTAAACACCATATATTTT
v_call: TRBV5-6; d_call: TRBD1; clone_size: -; j_call: TRBJ1-1; cdr3_length: 16; cdr3_aa: CASSLTGVLGPSTAFF; cdr3_nt: TGTGCCAGCAGCTTGACAGGGGTCTTGGGGCCTTCTACGGCTTTCTTT
v_call: TRBV4-1; d_call: -; clone_size: -; j_call: TRBJ1-1; cdr3_length: 13; cdr3_aa: CASSQVRDTEAFF; cdr3_nt: TGCGCCAGCAGCCAAGTTCGGGACACTGAAGCTTTCTTT
v_call: TRBV7-9; d_call: TRBD1; clone_size: few; j_call: TRBJ2-7; cdr3_length: 16; cdr3_aa: CASSPTTGTGVWEQYF; cdr3_nt: TGTGCCAGCAGCCCAACTACCGGGACAGGGGTTTGGGAGCAGTACTTC
v_call: TRBV3-1/TRBV3-2; d_call: TRBD1; clone_size: once; j_call: TRBJ1-5; cdr3_length: 18; cdr3_aa: CASSGGTGPQVGNQPQHF; cdr3_nt: TGTGCCAGCAGTGGAGGGACAGGCCCTCAAGTCGGCAATCAGCCCCAGCATTTT
v_call: TRBV28; d_call: TRBD1; clone_size: -; j_call: TRBJ1-2; cdr3_length: 13; cdr3_aa: CASTKDRVRGYTF; cdr3_nt: TGTGCCAGCACCAAGGACAGGGTGAGGGGCTACACCTTC
v_call: TRBV7-8; d_call: -; clone_size: -; j_call: TRBJ2-3; cdr3_length: 15; cdr3_aa: CASSTTSMLSDTQYF; cdr3_nt: TGTGCCAGCAGCACCACTAGCATGCTCTCCGATACGCAGTATTTT
v_call: TRBV10-1; d_call: -; clone_size: -; j_call: TRBJ1-1; cdr3_length: 13; cdr3_aa: CASRDSLNTEAFF; cdr3_nt: TGCGCCAGCAGGGACAGTTTGAACACTGAAGCTTTCTTT
v_call: TRBV27; d_call: -; clone_size: -; j_call: TRBJ2-3; cdr3_length: 12; cdr3_aa: CAILSPPDTQYF; cdr3_nt: TGTGCCATCCTTAGCCCTCCTGATACGCAGTATTTT
v_call: TRBV18; d_call: TRBD1; clone_size: -; j_call: TRBJ1-2; cdr3_length: 15; cdr3_aa: CASSPRQGLFYGYTF; cdr3_nt: TGTGCCAGCTCACCCCGACAGGGCCTCTTCTATGGCTACACCTTC
v_call: TRBV7-9; d_call: -; clone_size: -; j_call: TRBJ2-7; cdr3_length: 11; cdr3_aa: CASTRGYEQYF; cdr3_nt: TGTGCCAGCACTAGGGGGTACGAGCAGTACTTC
v_call: TRBV5-6; d_call: -; clone_size: -; j_call: TRBJ2-7; cdr3_length: 12; cdr3_aa: CASSLYGDEQYF; cdr3_nt: TGTGCCAGCAGCTTGTACGGAGACGAGCAGTACTTC
v_call: TRBV6-1; d_call: -; clone_size: -; j_call: TRBJ1-6; cdr3_length: 15; cdr3_aa: CASTLTGSYNSPLHF; cdr3_nt: TGTGCCAGCACCCTTACAGGCTCCTATAATTCACCCCTCCACTTT
v_call: TRBV10-2; d_call: -; clone_size: -; j_call: TRBJ2-2; cdr3_length: 13; cdr3_aa: CASNAGNTGELFF; cdr3_nt: TGCGCCAGCAATGCGGGGAACACCGGGGAGCTGTTTTTT
v_call: TRBV11-2; d_call: TRBD1; clone_size: -; j_call: TRBJ2-5; cdr3_length: 18; cdr3_aa: CASSLDQGAGPYQETQYF; cdr3_nt: TGTGCCAGCAGCTTAGATCAGGGGGCAGGGCCGTACCAAGAGACCCAGTACTTC
v_call: TRBV29-1; d_call: TRBD1; clone_size: -; j_call: TRBJ2-2; cdr3_length: 15; cdr3_aa: CSVGKDRGLSGELFF; cdr3_nt: TGCAGCGTTGGGAAGGACAGGGGGCTTAGCGGGGAGCTGTTTTTT
v_call: TRBV5-4; d_call: TRBD2; clone_size: -; j_call: TRBJ2-1; cdr3_length: 19; cdr3_aa: CASSPRLAGGTKSYNEQFF; cdr3_nt: TGTGCCAGCAGCCCGAGACTAGCGGGGGGGACTAAGTCCTACAATGAGCAGTTCTTC